Given below is one T cell receptor beta chain in context. The record originates from a study of blood T cell repertoires in COVID-19. The ends lost 6 bases at V and 4 bases at J; junction bases unmatched: 9. This CDR3 comprises 15 residues. Per the germline V gene, CDR1 is MNHEY and CDR2 is SVGEGT. Here immunoSEQ multiplex PCR was the method, and the copy in TCRdb shows in-frame clones only, minus some. The sample contains tens of thousands of clones, over 80% of which appear only once. This chain connects TRBV6-2 or TRBV6-3 to TRBJ2-7, with 10 bases identical to TRBD1. Sequenced sample: peripheral blood. The clonotype originates from a man between 65 and 85 years old with acute or convalescent COVID-19. The CDR3 spells CASSLGQGVWYEQYF. The CDR3 region has the DNA TGTGCCAGCAGCCTCGGACAGGGGGTATGGTACGAGCAGTACTTC.